Each of the 7 T cell receptor beta chains below was sequenced from the same sample in a study of T cell responses to AZD1222 COVID-19 vaccine. Produced via immunoSEQ multiplex PCR; TCRdb's table is partial and in-frame only. The sample carries fewer than 150,000 clones, roughly 91% recorded once. The sequencing here drew on peripheral blood, taken 28 days after the second AZD1222 dose. These receptors were taken from an adult who received the AZD1222 COVID-19 vaccine.

The chain combines TRBV7-2 with TRBJ2-3; D is unclear. Trimming shortened V by 1 base and J by 5 bases, and 13 bases separated the two germline ends. The CDR3 sequence is 15 residues long. From germline, CDR1 is SGHTA and CDR2 FQGNSA. CDR3 region: CASSLGAGAVDTQYF. CDR3 sequence (DNA): TGTGCCAGCAGCTTAGGCGCAGGAGCCGTAGATACGCAGTATTTT.

The chain has TRBV18 and TRBJ2-7, with 7 positions matching TRBD1. The germline CDR1 and CDR2 sequences are KGHSH and LQKENI. The CDR3 contains 13 residues. V lost 6 bases and J lost 2; bases outside the gene matches: 4. CDR3 protein: CASSPGQTYEQYF. The CDR3, as DNA: TGTGCCAGCTCCCCGGGACAGACCTACGAGCAGTACTTC.

The rearrangement joins TRBV3-1 (or the pseudogene TRBV3-2) to TRBJ2-4; D could derive from TRBD1 or TRBD2 (5 bases each). Germline loops: CDR1 LGHDT, CDR2 YNNKEL (reference sequence). The length of the CDR3 is 18 residues. Trimming pared 0 bases from V and 1 base from J, leaving 16 bases between. The CDR3 here is CASSQDGLTGDAKNIQYF. The CDR3 DNA reads TGTGCCAGCAGCCAAGACGGCCTGACCGGGGACGCCAAAAACATTCAGTACTTC.

The chain employs TRBV11-2 and TRBJ2-7, with D perhaps matching TRBD1 or TRBD2 (6 bases each). V was shortened by 5 bases and J by 4 bases, with 9 bases between the two germline ends. The length of the CDR3 is 12 residues. CDR1 and CDR2 from the germline V gene are SGHAT and FQNNGV. Here the CDR3 reads CASSPGAYEQYF. The CDR3 DNA sequence: TGTGCCAGCAGCCCGGGGGCTTACGAGCAGTACTTC. The full variable domain, completed using reference TRBV11-2 and TRBJ2-7, is EAGVAQSPRYKIIEKRQSVAFWCNPISGHATLYWYQQILGQGPKLLIQFQNNGVVDDSQLPKDRFSAERLKGVDSTLKIQPAKLEDSAVYLCASSPGAYEQYFGPGTRLTVT.

V gene TRBV19 combines with J gene TRBJ1-4; no reliable D call. This CDR3 has 15 residues. Germline lookup yields CDR1 LNHDA and CDR2 SQIVND (reference sequence). Trimming took 4 bases from V and 5 from J, leaving 14 bases between them. The CDR3 DNA follows: TGTGCCAGTAGTACAAAGGACTGGGAGAATGAAAAACTGTTTTTT. Its translation: CASSTKDWENEKLFF.

V is TRBV19 and J is TRBJ1-6; D unclear. With 6 bases removed from V and 9 bases from J, the gap between germline ends came to 15 bases. CDR1 is LNHDA and CDR2 is SQIVND in the germline V gene (reference sequence). The CDR3 is 14 residues long. CDR3 protein: CASRPTITGSPLHF. The CDR3 nucleotides read TGTGCCAGTAGGCCCACAATAACGGGTTCACCCCTCCACTTT.

The chain has TRBV18 and TRBJ2-2; the match to TRBD1 covers 8 bases. Germline V lookup: CDR1 KGHSH, CDR2 LQKENI. The length of the CDR3 is 17 residues. V lost 8 bases and J lost 5; bases outside the gene matches: 16. The CDR3 loop reads CASTPSRGRVETGELFF. The CDR3 DNA follows: TGTGCCAGCACTCCCAGCAGGGGGCGCGTCGAAACCGGGGAGCTGTTTTTT.